The subject of this entry is one T cell receptor (beta chain). The protocol was immunoSEQ multiplex PCR, while the TCRdb copy is restricted to in-frame clones and leaves out a portion. Of roughly 130,000 clones listed, 88% are singletons. The sample originates from a study of radiation and T cells in renal cell carcinoma. Specified time point: blood 2 weeks post-SBRT. Documented treatment: 15 Gy SBRT to primary tumor, nephrectomy 4 weeks later. Blood was sampled at baseline, 2 weeks and 4 weeks after SBRT. The CDR3 is made up of 14 amino acids. Looked up from germline, CDR1 is ENHRY and CDR2 is SYGVKD. Trimming removed 7 bases from V and 0 bases from J, with 13 bases in between.

The specimen was blood, collected from a patient whose treatment included radiotherapy and nephrectomy. This clonotype originated in a woman in her 70s with renal cell carcinoma. The chain links TRBV10-3 to TRBJ2-7; weak D call: TRBD2 (6 bases). CDR3 coding DNA: TGTGCCATCACCCGAGCGGGTCCCTCCTACGAGCAGTACTTC. Its translation is CAITRAGPSYEQYF.